The text below deals with one T cell receptor beta chain. This entry belongs to a study of T cells after somatic rescue of genetic block. TCRdb's copy holds only in-frame clones and misses some; the assay was immunoSEQ multiplex PCR. The table has approximately 88,000 clones, 70% to 90% seen once. Germline CDR1 and CDR2: PRHDT and FYEKMQ (reference sequence). Trimming removed 1 base from V and 7 bases from J, with 7 bases in between. The length of the CDR3 is 13 residues. This sequence was found in a woman aged 18-29 years. The material sequenced was peripheral blood mononuclear cells (PBMCs). This chain connects TRBV13 to TRBJ2-2; D not resolved. The CDR3 nucleotides are TGTGCCAGCAGCTTAGCCCTGCGCGGGGAGCTGTTTTTT. Encoded protein: CASSLALRGELFF.